This T cell receptor beta chain originates from a study of monozygotic twins with inflammatory bowel disease. UMIs with a 6-nucleotide sample barcode were added by template switching. Reanalyzing the 5' RACE reads, TCRdb keeps one entry per CDR3 protein, without DNA. The sample table includes 140,000 to 150,000 distinct CDR3 sequences. With regard to this clonotype: The target antigen is unknown.

Notes on the study in general: Immunosuppressive treatment differences may have increased patient repertoire variability. IBD-affected twins scored below their healthy co-twins in TCRbeta diversity (inverse Simpson). Healthy twins showed more clonotype sharing with others than IBD patients, especially patients with disease activity.

The CDR3 loop spans 12 amino acids. Germline V lookup: CDR1 SGHRS, CDR2 YFSETQ. Material for sequencing was blood. This clonotype was obtained from a human donor with ulcerative colitis or Crohn's disease, or a healthy co-twin of an affected twin (not recorded which). The chain joins TRBV5-1 to TRBJ1-6. CDR3 residues: CASSLRDSPLHF.